A selection of T cell receptor beta chains follows, all from one sample in a study of T cell responses to AZD1222 COVID-19 vaccine. Assay: immunoSEQ multiplex PCR; the TCRdb copy retains only in-frame clones and omits some. The sample consists of some 96,000 clones, roughly 86% of them appearing once. The specimen comprised peripheral blood, sampled on day 0 of MenACWY control vaccination. These receptors all come from an adult in good health. Each CDR3 is given with its conserved first and last residue. A D gene is named only where the DNA matches it firmly. Clone size is shown for a subset of rows, as once, few, many or a class of expanded clone.

CDR3: CASSFLGGSNQPQHF; DNA: TGTGCCAGCAGTTTTCTCGGAGGGAGCAATCAGCCCCAGCATTTT; D: NA; J: TRBJ1-5; V: TRBV27; size: NA
CDR3: CASSLGGGRPLHF; DNA: TGTGCCAGCAGTTTAGGGGGTGGGAGACCCCTCCACTTT; D: NA; J: TRBJ1-6; V: TRBV28; size: NA
CDR3: CASSWGTGELFF; DNA: TGTGCCAGCAGCTGGGGCACCGGGGAGCTGTTTTTT; D: NA; J: TRBJ2-2; V: TRBV11-3; size: NA
CDR3: CATSAGFGNQPQHF; DNA: TGTGCCACCAGTGCAGGGTTTGGCAATCAGCCCCAGCATTTT; D: NA; J: TRBJ1-5; V: TRBV24-1; size: NA
CDR3: CASSEGGSANTGELFF; DNA: TGTGCCAGCAGTGAAGGGGGTAGCGCGAACACCGGGGAGCTGTTTTTT; D: NA; J: TRBJ2-2; V: TRBV2; size: NA
CDR3: CASSLDRETQYF; DNA: TGTGCCAGCAGTTTGGACAGGGAGACCCAGTACTTC; D: TRBD1; J: TRBJ2-5; V: TRBV2; size: NA
CDR3: CASSIYGNTEAFF; DNA: TGTGCCAGTAGTATTTACGGCAACACTGAAGCTTTCTTT; D: NA; J: TRBJ1-1; V: TRBV19; size: NA
CDR3: CASSLGDTEAFF; DNA: TGTGCCAGCAGCCTAGGGGACACTGAAGCTTTCTTT; D: NA; J: TRBJ1-1; V: TRBV3-1/TRBV3-2; size: NA
CDR3: CASSFGGTDTQYF; DNA: TGTGCCAGCAGTTTTGGAGGGACAGATACGCAGTATTTT; D: NA; J: TRBJ2-3; V: TRBV12-3/TRBV12-4; size: NA
CDR3: CASRTSGANYGYTF; DNA: TGTGCCAGCAGGACGTCAGGGGCTAACTATGGCTACACCTTC; D: NA; J: TRBJ1-2; V: TRBV28; size: NA
CDR3: CASSHLLVRAPHTQYF; DNA: TGTGCCAGCAGCCACTTACTCGTTCGGGCCCCCCATACGCAGTATTTT; D: NA; J: TRBJ2-3; V: TRBV3-1/TRBV3-2; size: NA
CDR3: CASSYSPGGGSEAFF; DNA: TGTGCCAGCAGTTACTCCCCAGGGGGGGGGAGTGAAGCTTTCTTT; D: TRBD1; J: TRBJ1-1; V: TRBV6-5; size: NA
CDR3: CASSGSGELFF; DNA: TGTGCCAGCAGCGGCAGCGGGGAGCTGTTTTTT; D: NA; J: TRBJ2-2; V: TRBV3-1/TRBV3-2; size: NA
CDR3: CASSTAGLMEQYF; DNA: TGTGCCAGCAGCACAGCGGGTTTAATGGAGCAGTACTTC; D: NA; J: TRBJ2-7; V: TRBV13; size: many
CDR3: CASSRLAESTDTQYF; DNA: TGTGCCAGCAGCCGACTAGCGGAAAGCACAGATACGCAGTATTTT; D: TRBD2; J: TRBJ2-3; V: TRBV11-2; size: NA
CDR3: CASSQGVEETQYF; DNA: TGCGCCAGCAGCCAAGGAGTTGAGGAGACCCAGTACTTC; D: NA; J: TRBJ2-5; V: TRBV4-3; size: NA
CDR3: CASSSTHLTWDRGNEQFF; DNA: TGTGCCAGCAGTTCAACCCACCTCACCTGGGACAGGGGAAATGAGCAGTTCTTC; D: TRBD1; J: TRBJ2-1; V: TRBV6-2/TRBV6-3; size: NA
CDR3: CASSSKPPSGTGNQPQHF; DNA: TGTGCCAGCAGCTCTAAGCCACCATCCGGGACAGGGAATCAGCCCCAGCATTTT; D: TRBD1; J: TRBJ1-5; V: TRBV7-8; size: NA
CDR3: CASSLSTLATGELFF; DNA: TGTGCCAGCAGTCTTTCGACCTTGGCCACCGGGGAGCTGTTTTTT; D: NA; J: TRBJ2-2; V: TRBV28; size: NA
CDR3: CASSLAGTRLGEKLFF; DNA: TGTGCCAGCAGCTTAGCGGGAACTCGGCTGGGGGAAAAACTGTTTTTT; D: NA; J: TRBJ1-4; V: TRBV7-8; size: NA
CDR3: CASSPPWGYYTGELFF; DNA: TGCGCCAGCAGCCCTCCCTGGGGCTACTACACCGGGGAGCTGTTTTTT; D: NA; J: TRBJ2-2; V: TRBV5-1; size: NA
CDR3: CASSHWGPNSSQYF; DNA: TGTGCCAGCAGCCACTGGGGACCGAACTCTTCCCAGTACTTC; D: NA; J: TRBJ2-5; V: TRBV14; size: NA
CDR3: CASSLAPSGGHSTDTQYF; DNA: TGTGCCAGCAGCTTAGCGCCTAGCGGGGGCCATAGCACAGATACGCAGTATTTT; D: TRBD2; J: TRBJ2-3; V: TRBV7-2; size: NA
CDR3: CASSLGSVGTDTQYF; DNA: TGTGCCAGCAGCTTAGGCAGTGTCGGCACAGATACGCAGTATTTT; D: NA; J: TRBJ2-3; V: TRBV7-2; size: NA
CDR3: CASSQDRPSGSDTGELFF; DNA: TGCGCCAGCAGCCAAGATAGGCCTAGCGGGAGTGACACCGGGGAGCTGTTTTTT; D: TRBD2; J: TRBJ2-2; V: TRBV4-1; size: NA